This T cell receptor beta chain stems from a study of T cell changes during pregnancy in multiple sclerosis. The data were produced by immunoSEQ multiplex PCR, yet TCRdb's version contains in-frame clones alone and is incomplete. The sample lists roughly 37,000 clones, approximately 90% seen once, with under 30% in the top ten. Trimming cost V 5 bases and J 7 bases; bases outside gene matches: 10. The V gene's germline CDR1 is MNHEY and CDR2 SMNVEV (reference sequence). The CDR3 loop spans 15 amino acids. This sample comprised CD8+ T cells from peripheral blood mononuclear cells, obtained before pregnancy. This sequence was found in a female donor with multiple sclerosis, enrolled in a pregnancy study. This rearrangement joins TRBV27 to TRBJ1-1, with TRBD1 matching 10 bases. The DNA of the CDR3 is TGTGCCAGCAGTGTCGGGACAGGGGATGGGATTGAAGCTTTCTTT. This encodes CASSVGTGDGIEAFF.